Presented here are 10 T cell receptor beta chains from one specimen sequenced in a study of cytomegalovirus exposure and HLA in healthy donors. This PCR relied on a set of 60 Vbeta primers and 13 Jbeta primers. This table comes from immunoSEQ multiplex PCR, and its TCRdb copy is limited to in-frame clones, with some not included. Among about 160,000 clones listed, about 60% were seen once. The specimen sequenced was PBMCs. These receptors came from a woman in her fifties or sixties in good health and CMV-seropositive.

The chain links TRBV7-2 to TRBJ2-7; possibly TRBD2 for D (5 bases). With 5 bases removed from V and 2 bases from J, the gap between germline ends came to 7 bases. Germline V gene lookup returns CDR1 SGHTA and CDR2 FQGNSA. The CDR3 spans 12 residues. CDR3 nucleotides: TGTGCCAGCAGCCTCGGGACCTACGAGCAGTACTTC. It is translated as CASSLGTYEQYF.

CDR3 coding DNA: TGTGCCAGCAGGAATCTGGGACAGGGGGCGGGATATGAGCAGTTCTTC. Translated: CASRNLGQGAGYEQFF. The chain employs TRBV27 and TRBJ2-1, with 12 bases aligning to TRBD1. Germline V CDR1 and CDR2: MNHEY, SMNVEV (reference sequence). The CDR3 is 16 amino acids. The J segment lost 8 bases and the V segment lost 6 bases, leaving 11 bases of the junction unmatched.

CDR3 nucleotide sequence: TGTGCCGGAGGAGCGGGAGGGCTTAACGGGGAGCTGTTTTTT. The encoded protein is CAGGAGGLNGELFF. This chain connects TRBV6-5 to TRBJ2-2; 10 bases agree with TRBD2. This CDR3 is 14 amino acids long. The junction had 10 bases not matched to a gene; V was cut back by 11 bases and J by 7 bases. In germline, CDR1 is MNHEY, CDR2 SVGAGI.

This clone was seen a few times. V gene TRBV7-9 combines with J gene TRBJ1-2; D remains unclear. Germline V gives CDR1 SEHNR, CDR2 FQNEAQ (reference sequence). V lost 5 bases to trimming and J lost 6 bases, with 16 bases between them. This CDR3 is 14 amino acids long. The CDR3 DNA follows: TGTGCCAGCAGCCAGATGGCGGGCCGCCATGGCTACACCTTC. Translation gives CASSQMAGRHGYTF.

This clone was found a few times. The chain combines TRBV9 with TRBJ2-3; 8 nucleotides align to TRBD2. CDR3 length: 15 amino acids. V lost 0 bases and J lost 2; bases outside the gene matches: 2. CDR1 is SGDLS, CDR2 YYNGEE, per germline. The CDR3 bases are TGTGCCAGCAGCGTAGGTAGCGGGATCACAGATACGCAGTATTTT. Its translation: CASSVGSGITDTQYF.

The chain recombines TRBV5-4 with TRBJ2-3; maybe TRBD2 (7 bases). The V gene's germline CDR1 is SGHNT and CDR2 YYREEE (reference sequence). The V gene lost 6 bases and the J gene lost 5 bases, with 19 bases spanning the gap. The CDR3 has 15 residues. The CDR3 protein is CASNPRGGVGDTQYF. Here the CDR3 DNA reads TGTGCCAGCAACCCCCGAGGGGGGGTTGGAGATACGCAGTATTTT.

CDR3 in amino acids: CASSPPKDRGHTEAFF. The CDR3 region has the DNA TGTGCCAGCTCACCACCGAAGGACAGGGGACACACTGAAGCTTTCTTT. This chain links TRBV18 with TRBJ1-1; the match to TRBD1 covers 9 bases. This CDR3 is 16 amino acids long. Germline CDR1 and CDR2: KGHSH and LQKENI. Unmatched junction bases numbered 5, after V lost 0 bases and J lost 3 bases.

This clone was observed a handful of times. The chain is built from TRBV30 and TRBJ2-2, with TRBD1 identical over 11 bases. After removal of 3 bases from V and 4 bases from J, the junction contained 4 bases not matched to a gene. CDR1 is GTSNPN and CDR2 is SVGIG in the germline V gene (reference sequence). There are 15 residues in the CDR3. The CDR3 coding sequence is TGTGCCTGGAGCCTTGGGACAGGGGGCACCGGGGAGCTGTTTTTT. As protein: CAWSLGTGGTGELFF.

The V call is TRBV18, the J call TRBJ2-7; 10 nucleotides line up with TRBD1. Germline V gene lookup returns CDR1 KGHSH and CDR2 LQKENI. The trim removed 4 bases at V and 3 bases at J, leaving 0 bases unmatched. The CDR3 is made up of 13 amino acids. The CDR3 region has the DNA TGTGCCAGCTCACGGGACAGGGGCTACGAGCAGTACTTC. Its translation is CASSRDRGYEQYF.

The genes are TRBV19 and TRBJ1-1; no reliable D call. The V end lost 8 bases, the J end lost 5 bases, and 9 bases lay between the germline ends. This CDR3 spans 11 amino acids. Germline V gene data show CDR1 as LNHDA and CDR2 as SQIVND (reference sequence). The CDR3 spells CASQQETEAFF. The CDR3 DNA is TGTGCCAGTCAGCAGGAAACTGAAGCTTTCTTT.